A single sample gave rise to the 28 T cell receptor beta chains below, sequenced in a study of PD-L1 blockade in urothelial cancer. Time point in this sample: pretreatment peripheral blood. Produced via immunoSEQ multiplex PCR; TCRdb's table is partial and in-frame only. The data hold roughly 95,000 clones, with 87% observed a single time. The sequencing here drew on PBMCs, taken around atezolizumab (anti-PD-L1) treatment. All receptors derive from a man aged 55 to 69 with urothelial cancer.

V is TRBV19 and J is TRBJ2-3; D is possibly TRBD1 (5 bases). This CDR3 contains 14 residues. The V end lost 4 bases, the J end lost 3 bases, and 11 bases lay between the germline ends. From germline, CDR1 is LNHDA and CDR2 SQIVND (reference sequence). In nucleotides, the CDR3 is TGTGCCAGTAGTAAAATACAGGCGACAGATACGCAGTATTTT. It specifies CASSKIQATDTQYF.

The V call is TRBV11-1, the J call TRBJ2-5; weak D call: TRBD1 (6 bases). Germline CDR1 is SGHAT and CDR2 is FQDESV (reference sequence). This CDR3 comprises 13 residues. V shed 4 bases and J shed 5 bases, with 11 bases lying between them. CDR3 residues: CASSSGGRETQYF. CDR3 DNA sequence: TGTGCCAGCAGCTCTGGGGGCAGGGAGACCCAGTACTTC.

The chain joins TRBV5-1 to TRBJ1-4, with 7 bases identical to TRBD1. There are 15 residues in the CDR3. Losses at the gene ends were 2 bases for V and 6 bases for J; bases not matched to a gene: 7. Germline CDR1 and CDR2: SGHRS and YFSETQ. Here the CDR3 DNA reads TGCGCCAGCAGCTTCGCTTCCGGGACAGATGAAAAACTGTTTTTT. Amino acid sequence: CASSFASGTDEKLFF.

This chain links TRBV6-5 with TRBJ2-7, with TRBD1 matching 7 bases. With 0 bases clipped from V and 5 bases from J, the junction kept 7 bases outside the gene matches. CDR3 length: 15 residues. Per germline, CDR1 MNHEY and CDR2 SVGAGI. CDR3 coding DNA: TGTGCCAGCAGTTACTCGGACAGGCCGGAGAACGAGCAGTACTTC. Its protein is CASSYSDRPENEQYF.

CDR3 sequence (DNA): TGTGCCAGCAGCCAAGAGGGACTAGCGGGGGCCCGCACAGATACGCAGTATTTT. This encodes CASSQEGLAGARTDTQYF. The chain uses TRBV4-2 and TRBJ2-3; 14 positions agree with TRBD2. In germline, CDR1 is LGHNA, CDR2 YNFKEQ. Trimming took 0 bases from V and 1 from J; bases not matched to a gene: 3. The CDR3 is made up of 18 amino acids.

This chain connects TRBV5-4 to TRBJ2-7, with D possibly matching TRBD1 (5 bases). The V end lost 0 bases, the J end lost 6 bases, and 10 bases lay between the germline ends. Looked up from germline, CDR1 is SGHNT and CDR2 is YYREEE (reference sequence). CDR3 length: 13 residues. CDR3: CASSLARAGEQYF. CDR3 in DNA: TGTGCCAGCAGCTTGGCCAGGGCTGGCGAGCAGTACTTC.

The V and J genes are TRBV7-9 and TRBJ1-2, with a tentative D call TRBD1 (6 bases). CDR1 is SEHNR and CDR2 is FQNEAQ in the germline V gene (reference sequence). This CDR3 region has 14 residues. Trimming took off 6 bases at V and 3 bases at J, with 14 bases between the two ends. CDR3 residues: CASSFTGNDYGYTF. The CDR3 DNA is TGTGCCAGCAGTTTCACAGGGAACGACTATGGCTACACCTTC.

V usage is TRBV27 and J usage is TRBJ1-4, with D possibly being TRBD1 (5 bases). Trimming took 10 bases from V and 8 from J, leaving 17 bases between them. Germline values: CDR1 MNHEY, CDR2 SMNVEV (reference sequence). This CDR3 comprises 13 residues. The CDR3 DNA sequence: TGTGCCACCAAACCGGGGAGGGGAGAAAAACTGTTTTTT. It specifies CATKPGRGEKLFF.

This clone was counted at least ten times. V is TRBV28 and J is TRBJ1-5, with 10 nucleotides matching TRBD1. Per the germline V gene, CDR1 is MDHEN and CDR2 is SYDVKM. V shed 4 bases and J 3 bases; nucleotides not matched to a gene: 6. The CDR3 loop spans 16 amino acids. The CDR3: CASSSAGQGNNQPQHF. CDR3 bases: TGTGCCAGCAGTTCCGCGGGACAGGGGAACAATCAGCCCCAGCATTTT.

J is TRBJ2-3 and V is TRBV27, with D maybe TRBD2 (5 bases). V was cut by 5 bases and J by 2 bases, with 14 bases left in between. The CDR3 has 15 residues. Germline V lookup: CDR1 MNHEY, CDR2 SMNVEV (reference sequence). The CDR3, as DNA: TGTGCCAGCAGTCTTGGAGGACCACTCACAGATACGCAGTATTTT. Encoded protein: CASSLGGPLTDTQYF.

J is TRBJ1-3 and V is TRBV7-9, with 7 bases aligning to TRBD1. V lost 4 bases and J lost 2; bases outside the gene matches: 5. CDR1 and CDR2 (germline): SEHNR, FQNEAQ (reference sequence). The CDR3 has 15 amino acids. The chain's CDR3 is CASSSTGVTGNTIYF. Written as DNA, the CDR3 is TGTGCCAGCAGCTCAACAGGGGTGACTGGAAACACCATATATTTT. Using reference TRBV7-9 and TRBJ1-3 for the parts outside the CDR3, the full variable domain is DTGVSQNPRHKITKRGQNVTFRCDPISEHNRLYWYRQTLGQGPEFLTYFQNEAQLEKSRLLSDRFSAERPKGSFSTLEIQRTEQGDSAMYLCASSSTGVTGNTIYFGEGSWLTVV.

The rearrangement links TRBV9 to TRBJ1-5, with 8 bases lining up with TRBD1. CDR3 size: 14 residues. Germline loops: CDR1 SGDLS, CDR2 YYNGEE. Germline trimming cut 5 bases from V and 6 bases from J; bases unmatched to any gene: 7. The CDR3 coding sequence is TGTGCCAGCAGTGTAACAGGGGGAAGTCAGCCCCAGCATTTT. Encoded protein: CASSVTGGSQPQHF.

The V gene is TRBV11-3, the J gene TRBJ2-3, with 8 positions matching TRBD2. CDR1 is SGHNT and CDR2 is YENEEA in the germline V gene. The CDR3 consists of 16 residues. Germline trimming cut 0 bases from V and 3 bases from J; bases unmatched to any gene: 5. As DNA, the CDR3 is TGTGCCAGCAGCTTAGAGAGCGTAGCGGGAACAGATACGCAGTATTTT. Protein: CASSLESVAGTDTQYF.

The chain uses TRBV9 and TRBJ2-3; 11 nucleotides line up with TRBD2. Germline trimming cut 0 bases from V and 2 bases from J; bases unmatched to any gene: 2. The CDR3 is 16 residues long. In germline, CDR1 is SGDLS, CDR2 YYNGEE. Written as DNA, the CDR3 is TGTGCCAGCAGCGTAGTTAGCGGGGGGGACACAGATACGCAGTATTTT. Encoded protein: CASSVVSGGDTDTQYF.

In nucleotides, the CDR3 is TGTGCCAGCAGTTCGGGGGTTTGGAACACTGAAGCTTTCTTT. Encoded protein: CASSSGVWNTEAFF. The rearrangement links TRBV28 to TRBJ1-1; a possible D gene is TRBD1 (5 bases). The CDR3 contains 14 residues. V gave up 4 bases and J gave up 1 base, with 10 bases separating them. Germline CDR1 MDHEN, CDR2 SYDVKM.

The V call is TRBV2, the J call TRBJ2-1; 13 positions match TRBD2. J was trimmed by 4 bases and V by 4 bases; bases with no gene match: 4. CDR1 and CDR2 from the germline V gene are SNHLY and FYNNEI. This CDR3 is built from 16 residues. Here the CDR3 DNA reads TGTGCCAGCAGTGTGGGACTAGCGGGGTCATACAATGAGCAGTTCTTC. This sequence encodes CASSVGLAGSYNEQFF.

This chain uses TRBV28 with TRBJ2-5; possibly TRBD2 for D (7 bases). V lost 3 bases and J 5 bases, leaving 13 bases between the germline ends. This CDR3 is 14 amino acids long. Germline lookup yields CDR1 MDHEN and CDR2 SYDVKM. CDR3 sequence: CASSFAGAGETQYF. CDR3 in DNA: TGTGCCAGCAGTTTCGCGGGGGCGGGGGAGACCCAGTACTTC.

This clone was recorded a few times. V is TRBV27 and J is TRBJ1-6; tentatively, D is TRBD1 (5 bases). Germline lookup yields CDR1 MNHEY and CDR2 SMNVEV (reference sequence). There are 14 residues in the CDR3. Trimming stripped 3 bases from V and 14 bases from J, with 17 bases between. CDR3 region: CASSFHDSVQALHF. CDR3 in DNA: TGTGCCAGCAGTTTCCATGACAGCGTTCAGGCCCTCCACTTT.

This chain's CDR3 is CASSPVPGDDEKLFF. CDR3 in DNA: TGCGCCAGCAGCCCCGTCCCAGGGGATGACGAAAAACTGTTTTTT. This rearrangement joins TRBV5-1 to TRBJ1-4; maybe TRBD1 (6 bases). Germline-derived CDR1 and CDR2 are SGHRS and YFSETQ. CDR3 length: 15 amino acids. Trimming stripped 4 bases from V and 8 bases from J, with 18 bases between.

The chain has TRBV29-1 and TRBJ2-4; 9 positions match TRBD1. This CDR3 region has 13 residues. Trimming removed 6 bases from V and 10 bases from J; junction bases left unmatched: 10. Germline V lookup: CDR1 SQVTM, CDR2 ANQGSEA. CDR3 in DNA: TGCAGCGTCCTAAGACTGACAGGGGGAATTCAGTACTTC. This encodes CSVLRLTGGIQYF.

V and J are TRBV5-1 and TRBJ2-7; possible D gene TRBD1, 6 bases. Germline CDR1 reads SGHRS; CDR2 reads YFSETQ. The CDR3 sequence is 14 residues long. Trimming cost V 1 base and J 5 bases, with 13 bases left between them. CDR3 in amino acids: CASSLNRVIDEQYF. In DNA form, the CDR3 reads TGCGCCAGCAGCTTGAACAGGGTGATCGACGAGCAGTACTTC.

This clone came up a few times. This CDR3 reads CASSLGHANEKLFF. CDR3 DNA: TGTGCCAGCAGCTTGGGACATGCTAATGAAAAACTGTTTTTT. The chain employs TRBV5-6 and TRBJ1-4; D ambiguous. From germline, CDR1 is SGHDT and CDR2 YYEEEE. This CDR3 contains 14 residues. V was pared by 0 bases and J by 3 bases, with 6 bases between. Based on the CDR3 plus reference TRBV5-6 and TRBJ1-4, the full variable domain is DAGVTQSPTHLIKTRGQQVTLRCSPKSGHDTVSWYQQALGQGPQFIFQYYEEEERQRGNFPDRFSGHQFPNYSSELNVNALLLGDSALYLCASSLGHANEKLFFGSGTQLSVL.

J is TRBJ1-5 and V is TRBV29-1; a possible D gene is TRBD1 (5 bases). CDR3 length equals 12 residues. Germline V gene lookup returns CDR1 SQVTM and CDR2 ANQGSEA. V gave up 7 bases and J gave up 4 bases, with 11 bases separating them. CDR3 DNA: TGCAGCGCGGGGGACGGTAATCAGCCCCAGCATTTT. It translates to CSAGDGNQPQHF.

The chain employs TRBV21-1 and TRBJ1-3; TRBD1 is taken as the D call from the table, unchecked against the DNA. TRBV21-1 represents a pseudogene. CDR3 length: 18 residues. The CDR3 sequence is CASSPPQGQGASGNTIYF. The CDR3 region has the DNA TGTGCCAGCAGCCCCCCCCAAGGACAGGGGGCTTCTGGAAACACCATATATTTT.

V gene TRBV2 combines with J gene TRBJ2-1; the match to TRBD1 covers 7 bases. This CDR3 region has 14 residues. Losses at the gene ends were 5 bases for V and 3 bases for J; bases not matched to a gene: 4. The germline gives CDR1 SNHLY, CDR2 FYNNEI. The CDR3 bases are TGTGCCAGCAGTCCAGGGGGTGTCTACAATGAGCAGTTCTTC. It encodes CASSPGGVYNEQFF.

This rearrangement joins TRBV28 to TRBJ1-4, with a possible D match to TRBD1 (5 bases). Trimming pared 5 bases from V and 3 bases from J, leaving 13 bases between. CDR1 and CDR2 (germline): MDHEN, SYDVKM. The CDR3 runs to 15 residues. The CDR3 DNA follows: TGTGCCAGCAGTATAAGACAGTTACCTAATGAAAAACTGTTTTTT. Translation gives CASSIRQLPNEKLFF.

The V call is TRBV11-3, the J call TRBJ1-2; D is unresolved. Germline V gene sequence: CDR1 SGHNT, CDR2 YENEEA. This CDR3 has 14 residues. Trimming cost V 5 bases and J 2 bases, with 12 bases left between them. The DNA of the CDR3 is TGTGCCAGCAGCGAAACTGGGAGGAACTATGGCTACACCTTC. This sequence encodes CASSETGRNYGYTF. Full variable domain (outside the CDR3, taken from reference TRBV11-3 and TRBJ1-2): EAGVVQSPRYKIIEKKQPVAFWCNPISGHNTLYWYLQNLGQGPELLIRYENEEAVDDSQLPKDRFSAERLKGVDSTLKIQPAELGDSAVYLCASSETGRNYGYTFGSGTRLTVV.

The chain links TRBV7-9 to TRBJ1-2; D uncertain. Germline V gene lookup returns CDR1 SEHNR and CDR2 FQNEAQ (reference sequence). CDR3 length: 13 amino acids. Trimming removed 0 bases at V and 6 bases at J, with 8 bases between. The CDR3 DNA is TGTGCCAGCAGCTTAGCGTCCGGGGATGGCTACACCTTC. This sequence encodes CASSLASGDGYTF.